One TCR beta chain is described in this entry. The antigen is not known. V lost 3 bases and J 4 bases, leaving 13 bases between the germline ends. The V gene's germline CDR1 is SNHLY and CDR2 FYNNEI. This CDR3 is 15 amino acids long. This record comes from a study of shared clonotypes between healthy human individuals. Background on the study: Three plates each covered CD4 naive and memory; CD8 naive two, CD8 memory one.

TCRdb's copy holds only in-frame clones and misses some; the assay was immunoSEQ multiplex PCR. There are 950,000 to 1,100,000 clones in the sample; under 80% occur only once, and approximately 1.5% lies in the top ten. The donors, healthy adults who were HIV-negative, had experienced no recent acute infections or vaccinations. There were only Caucasian adults among the donors, and all lived in Nashville, Tennessee. Broader study findings: Apart from blood, nothing was sampled; tissue repertoires likely differ.

The chain recombines TRBV2 with TRBJ2-1; D unclear. The sequence came from a young man in good health. Source material: memory CD4+ T cells sorted from blood. Subset reported: CD45RA-negative fraction. The CDR3 DNA follows: TGTGCCAGCAGTGATTCGGCAGCCCTTTACAATGAGCAGTTCTTC. Its translation is CASSDSAALYNEQFF.